This paragraph covers one T cell receptor (beta chain) sequence. This record comes from a study of blood T cell dynamics during melanoma immunotherapy. Repertoires were generated with immunoSEQ multiplex PCR, while TCRdb's copy carries only in-frame clones and drops some. Altogether 5,500 to 6,500 clones are present, approximately 90% being singletons, with the ten largest covering 3% to 4%. Time point in this sample: pre-treatment baseline. One draw preceded checkpoint blockade; another followed its first cycle at week 3. Prior systemic cancer therapy, immunosuppressant use and other active malignancies excluded patients. The CDR3 has 15 amino acids. V lost 4 bases and J lost 1; bases outside the gene matches: 4. The germline V gene has CDR1 GTSNPN and CDR2 SVGIG (reference sequence).

This TCR was sampled from a human donor with melanoma. This chain joins TRBV30 and TRBJ2-6; 7 bases align to TRBD1. This specimen consisted of blood, obtained from a patient treated with checkpoint blockade. The CDR3 region is CAWTGGRSGANVLTF. CDR3 coding DNA: TGTGCCTGGACAGGGGGTCGATCTGGGGCCAACGTCCTGACTTTC. Drawing the rest from reference TRBV30 and TRBJ2-6, the complete variable domain is SQTIHQWPATLVQPVGSPLSLECTVEGTSNPNLYWYRQAAGRGLQLLFYSVGIGQISSEVPQNLSASRPQDRQFILSSKKLLLSDSGFYLCAWTGGRSGANVLTFGAGSRLTVL.